The TCR beta chain under discussion was sequenced for a study of molecular identifiers for immune sequencing clone quantification. By share, this clonotype counts as medium-sized. Bulk TCR libraries used previously described methods and listed TCR primers. TCRdb recomputed calls from the PCR reads with MiXCR, one row per CDR3 protein. The table includes several thousand distinct CDR3 sequences, roughly 30% detected once. Germline CDR1 reads MNHEY; CDR2 reads SVGAGI. The CDR3 loop spans 14 amino acids. Trimming left V 8 bases short and J 2 bases short, with 13 bases between. Naive CD8 T cells were sorted as CD8+CD4-CCR7+CD45RA+.

The sample comprised naive CD8+ T cells from blood, with Jurkat cell RNA spiked in. Noted subset: FACS-sorted CD8+CD4-CCR7+CD45RA+ naive T cells. The chain carries TRBV6-5 and TRBJ1-5; the D gene is possibly TRBD1 (5 bases). This clonotype was obtained from a human donor in good health. Some libraries in this study had Jurkat cell RNA spiked in. The CDR3 coding sequence is TGTGCCAGCTGCCCCGGGGGGGGCAATCAGCCCCAGCATTTT. Translation: CASCPGGGNQPQHF.